The TCR beta chain under discussion was sequenced for a study of blood T cell repertoires in COVID-19. The wider study: PBMCs, B-cell-depleted T cells, or T cells were the source of the cDNA or gDNA that made up the material.

About this clone itself: The same CDR3 can be traced to other DNA sequences in this sample.

The assay was immunoSEQ multiplex PCR, and TCRdb's table has in-frame clones only and misses some. Counted here are 250,000 to 350,000 clones, 70% to 90% occurring once; the ten biggest clones make up approximately 2%. Germline CDR1 is MNHEY and CDR2 is SVGAGI. The CDR3 contains 12 residues. Germline trimming cut 6 bases from V and 3 bases from J; bases unmatched to any gene: 1. The J gene is TRBJ1-1, the V gene TRBV6-5; 7 bases match TRBD1. The sequencing input was peripheral blood. This sequence originates from a woman aged 25-40 years who had recovered from COVID-19. The CDR3 protein is CASSQGDTEAFF. The CDR3 DNA sequence: TGTGCCAGCAGCCAGGGGGACACTGAAGCTTTCTTT.